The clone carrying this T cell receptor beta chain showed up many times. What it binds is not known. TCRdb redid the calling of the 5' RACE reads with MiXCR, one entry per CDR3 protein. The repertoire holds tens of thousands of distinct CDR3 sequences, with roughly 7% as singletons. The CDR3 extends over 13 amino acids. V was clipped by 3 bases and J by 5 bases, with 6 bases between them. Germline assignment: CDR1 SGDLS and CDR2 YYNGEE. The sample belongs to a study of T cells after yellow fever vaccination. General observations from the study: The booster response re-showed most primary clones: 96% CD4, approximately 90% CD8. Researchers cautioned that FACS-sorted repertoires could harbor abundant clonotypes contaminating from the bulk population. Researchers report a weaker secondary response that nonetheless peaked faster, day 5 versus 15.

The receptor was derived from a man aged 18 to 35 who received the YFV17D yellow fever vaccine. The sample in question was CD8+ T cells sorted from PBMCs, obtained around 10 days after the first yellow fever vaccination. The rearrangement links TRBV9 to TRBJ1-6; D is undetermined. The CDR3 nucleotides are TGTGCCAGCAGCGGCATGGATAATTCACCCCTCCACTTT. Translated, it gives CASSGMDNSPLHF.